This paragraph reports one TCR beta chain. No antigen is known for it. The sample comes from a study of T cell clonotyping in hematopoietic cell transplantation. The study's findings and limits: Graft donor and pretransplant recipient Inverse Simpson Index values predicted broader posttransplant TCR diversity. Recipient TCR diversity dropped after transplant; expanded clonotypes rose from day 30 to 180.

Method: immunoSEQ multiplex PCR; TCRdb's copy keeps in-frame clones and lacks some. The sample yields roughly 29,000 clones, 92% seen once. The receptor comes from a female patient between 50 and 60 years old who had an allogeneic stem cell transplant from a related donor, so the T cells may come from the graft donor. Some clones in this sample may be carry-over from other donors' samples. Sequences were derived from PBMCs, sampled 100 days after allogeneic stem cell transplant.

Here the CDR3 DNA reads TGCGCCAGCAGTGAAGGAAGGCACTACTACGAGCAGTACTTC. This translates into CASSEGRHYYEQYF. The chain combines TRBV10-1 with TRBJ2-7; D gene ambiguous. Germline CDR1 WNHNN, CDR2 SYGVQD (reference sequence). The V gene lost 3 bases and the J gene lost 3 bases, with 12 bases spanning the gap. CDR3 length equals 14 residues.